The present T cell receptor beta chain was sequenced within a study of human T cells and chemical hapten exposure. Overall study results and limits: Expanded TCRs showed more large CDR3 clusters than pre-sensitization or healthy control sets. Positively correlated with patch test score were the counts of PT1 expanded TCRs. DPC sensitization did not alter TCRs above 1 in 1000 frequency.

TCRdb analysed the RACE reads with MiXCR anew, one entry per CDR3 protein. The sample includes tens of thousands of distinct CDR3 sequences, 12% of them seen just once. This clonotype has ten or more counts. The antigen is not known. Trimming removed 1 base at V and 1 base at J, with 9 bases between. Germline-derived CDR1 and CDR2 are SGDLS and YYNGEE. The CDR3 has 15 amino acids. Time point meaning: patch test 1, 2 weeks after DPC sensitization. The treatment is: therapeutic diphenylcyclopropenone sensitization with weekly scalp DPC. The V and J genes are TRBV9 and TRBJ2-1; D is possibly TRBD2 (5 bases). The receptor was derived from a woman aged 60-75 years with alopecia areata. Some clones in this sample may be carry-over from other donors' samples. Sequences were derived from whole blood, sampled in connection with sensitization to the hapten diphenylcyclopropenone (DPC). The DNA for the CDR3 is TGTGCCAGCAGCGTAAGTCGCGGGTCCTACAATGAGCAGTTCTTC. Encoded protein: CASSVSRGSYNEQFF.